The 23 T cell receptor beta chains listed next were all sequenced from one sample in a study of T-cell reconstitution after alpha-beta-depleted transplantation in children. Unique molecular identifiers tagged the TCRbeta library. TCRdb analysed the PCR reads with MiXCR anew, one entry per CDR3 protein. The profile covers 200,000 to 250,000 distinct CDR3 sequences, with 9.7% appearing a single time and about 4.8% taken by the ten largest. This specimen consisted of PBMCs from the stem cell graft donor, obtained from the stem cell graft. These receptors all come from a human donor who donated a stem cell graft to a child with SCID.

The CDR3 DNA reads as TGTGCCAGCAGCTTAGAGCCCGGGAGAAATCAAGAGACCCAGTACTTC. This gives the protein CASSLEPGRNQETQYF. The chain has TRBV11-1 and TRBJ2-5, with a tentative D call TRBD2 (6 bases). V gave up 1 base and J gave up 2 bases, with 14 bases separating them. The CDR3 has 16 residues. Germline V gene sequence: CDR1 SGHAT, CDR2 FQDESV (reference sequence).

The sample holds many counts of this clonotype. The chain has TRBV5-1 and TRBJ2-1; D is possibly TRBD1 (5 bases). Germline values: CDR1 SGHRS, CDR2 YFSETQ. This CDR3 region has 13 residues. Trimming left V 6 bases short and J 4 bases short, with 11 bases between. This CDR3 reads CASTKDSYNEQFF. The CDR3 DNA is TGCGCCAGCACGAAAGACAGTTACAATGAGCAGTTCTTC. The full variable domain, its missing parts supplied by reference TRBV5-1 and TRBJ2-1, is KAGVTQTPRYLIKTRGQQVTLSCSPISGHRSVSWYQQTPGQGLQFLFEYFSETQRNKGNFPGRFSGRQFSNSRSEMNVSTLELGDSALYLCASTKDSYNEQFFGPGTRLTVL.

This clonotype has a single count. The CDR3 spells CSARDRGSYGYTF. The CDR3 DNA follows: TGCAGTGCTAGAGACCGGGGGTCATATGGCTACACCTTC. The rearrangement joins TRBV20-1 to TRBJ1-2, with D possibly matching TRBD1 (5 bases). V gave up 0 bases and J gave up 5 bases, with 10 bases separating them. Germline CDR1 and CDR2: DFQATT and SNEGSKA (reference sequence). This CDR3 is built from 13 residues.

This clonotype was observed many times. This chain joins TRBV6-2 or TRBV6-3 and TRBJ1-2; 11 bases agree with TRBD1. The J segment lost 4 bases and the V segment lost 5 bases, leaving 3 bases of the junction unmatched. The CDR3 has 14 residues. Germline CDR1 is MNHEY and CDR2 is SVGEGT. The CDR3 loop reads CASSADRGPYGYTF. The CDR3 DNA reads TGTGCCAGCAGTGCGGACAGGGGGCCCTATGGCTACACCTTC.

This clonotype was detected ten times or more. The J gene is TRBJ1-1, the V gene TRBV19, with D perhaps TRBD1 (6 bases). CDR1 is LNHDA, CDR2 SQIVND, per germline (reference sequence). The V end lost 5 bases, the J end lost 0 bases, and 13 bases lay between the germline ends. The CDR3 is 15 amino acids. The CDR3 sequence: CASSVRTALNTEAFF. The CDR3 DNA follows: TGTGCCAGTAGTGTCAGGACAGCCCTGAACACTGAAGCTTTCTTT.

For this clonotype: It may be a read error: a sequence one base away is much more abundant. CDR3 DNA: TGTGCCAGCACCAGGAGCTCTCGAAACACCATATATTTT. Amino acids: CASTRSSRNTIYF. The chain recombines TRBV2 with TRBJ1-3; D is unresolved. The CDR3 extends over 13 amino acids. The V gene's germline CDR1 is SNHLY and CDR2 FYNNEI.

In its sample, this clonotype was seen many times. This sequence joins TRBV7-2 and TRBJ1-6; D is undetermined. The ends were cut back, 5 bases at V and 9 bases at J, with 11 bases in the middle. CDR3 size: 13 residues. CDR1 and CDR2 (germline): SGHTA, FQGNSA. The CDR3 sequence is CASSPRVGSPLHF. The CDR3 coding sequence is TGTGCCAGCAGCCCTCGGGTCGGTTCACCCCTCCACTTT.

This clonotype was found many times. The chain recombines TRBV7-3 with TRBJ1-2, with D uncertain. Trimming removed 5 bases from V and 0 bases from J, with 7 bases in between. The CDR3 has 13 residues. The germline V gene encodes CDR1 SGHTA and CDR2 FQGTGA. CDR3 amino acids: CASSPGSNYGYTF. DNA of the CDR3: TGTGCCAGCAGCCCGGGATCTAACTATGGCTACACCTTC. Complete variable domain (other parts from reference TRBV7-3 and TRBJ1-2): GAGVSQTPSNKVTEKGKYVELRCDPISGHTALYWYRQSLGQGPEFLIYFQGTGAADDSGLPNDRFFAVRPEGSVSTLKIQRTERGDSAVYLCASSPGSNYGYTFGSGTRLTVV.

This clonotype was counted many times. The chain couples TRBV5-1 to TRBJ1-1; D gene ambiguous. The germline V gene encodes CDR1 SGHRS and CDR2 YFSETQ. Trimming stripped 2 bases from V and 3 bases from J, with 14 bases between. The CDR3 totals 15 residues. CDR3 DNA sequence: TGCGCCAGCAGCTTACAGCCCGGCGGGGACACTGAAGCTTTCTTT. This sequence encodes CASSLQPGGDTEAFF.

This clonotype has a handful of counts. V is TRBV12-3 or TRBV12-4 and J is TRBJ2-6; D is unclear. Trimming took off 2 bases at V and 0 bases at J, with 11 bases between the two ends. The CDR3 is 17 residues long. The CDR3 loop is CASSLRRPVSGANVLTF. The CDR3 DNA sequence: TGTGCCAGCAGTTTACGCAGGCCCGTCTCTGGGGCCAACGTCCTGACTTTC.

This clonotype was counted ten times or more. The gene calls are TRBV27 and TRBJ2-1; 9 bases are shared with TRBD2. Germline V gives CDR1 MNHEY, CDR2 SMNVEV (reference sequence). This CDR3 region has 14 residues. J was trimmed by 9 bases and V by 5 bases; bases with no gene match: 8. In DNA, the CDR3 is TGTGCCAGCAGTCCGGGACTAGCTTGGGGTGAGCAGTTCTTC. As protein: CASSPGLAWGEQFF.

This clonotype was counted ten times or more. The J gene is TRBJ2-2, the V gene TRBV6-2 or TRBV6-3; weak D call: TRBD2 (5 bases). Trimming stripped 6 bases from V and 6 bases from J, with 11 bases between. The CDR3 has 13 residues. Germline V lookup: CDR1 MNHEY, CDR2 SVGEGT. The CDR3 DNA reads TGTGCCAGCAGCCCCGCGGAGGCCGGGGAGCTGTTTTTT. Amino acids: CASSPAEAGELFF.

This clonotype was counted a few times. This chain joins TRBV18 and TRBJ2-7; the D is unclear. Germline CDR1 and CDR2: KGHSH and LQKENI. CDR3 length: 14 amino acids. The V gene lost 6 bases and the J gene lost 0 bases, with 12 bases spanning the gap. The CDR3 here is CASSPSLISYEQYF. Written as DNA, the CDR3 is TGTGCCAGCTCGCCATCCCTAATCTCCTACGAGCAGTACTTC.

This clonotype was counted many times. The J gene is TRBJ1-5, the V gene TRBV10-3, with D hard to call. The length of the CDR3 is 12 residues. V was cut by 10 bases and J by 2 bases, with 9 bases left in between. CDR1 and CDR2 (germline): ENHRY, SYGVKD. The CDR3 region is CATGSGNQPQHF. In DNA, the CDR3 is TGTGCCACCGGTTCCGGCAATCAGCCCCAGCATTTT.

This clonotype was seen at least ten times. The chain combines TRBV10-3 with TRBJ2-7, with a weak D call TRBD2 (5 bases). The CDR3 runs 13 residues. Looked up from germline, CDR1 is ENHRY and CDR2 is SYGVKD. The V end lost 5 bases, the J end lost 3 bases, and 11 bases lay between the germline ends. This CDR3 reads CAISRGVDYEQYF. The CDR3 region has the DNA TGTGCCATCAGTCGGGGAGTGGACTACGAGCAGTACTTC.

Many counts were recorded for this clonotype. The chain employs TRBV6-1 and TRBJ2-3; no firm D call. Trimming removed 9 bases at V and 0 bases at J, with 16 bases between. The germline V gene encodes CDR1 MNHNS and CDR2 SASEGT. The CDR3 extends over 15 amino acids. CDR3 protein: CASSGSSSSTDTQYF. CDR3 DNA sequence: TGTGCCAGTTCCGGGTCATCTTCTAGCACAGATACGCAGTATTTT.

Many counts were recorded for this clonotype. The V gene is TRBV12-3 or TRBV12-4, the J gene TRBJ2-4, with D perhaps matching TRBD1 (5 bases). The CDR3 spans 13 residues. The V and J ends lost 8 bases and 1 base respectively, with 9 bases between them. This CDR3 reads CASGRGAKNIQYF. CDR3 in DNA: TGTGCCAGCGGTAGGGGTGCCAAAAACATTCAGTACTTC.

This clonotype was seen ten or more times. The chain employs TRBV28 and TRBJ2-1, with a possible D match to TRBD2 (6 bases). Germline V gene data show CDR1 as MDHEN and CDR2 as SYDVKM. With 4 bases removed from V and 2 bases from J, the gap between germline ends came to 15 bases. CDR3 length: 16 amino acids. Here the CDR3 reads CASSSIGGTTYNEQFF. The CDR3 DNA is TGTGCCAGCAGTTCCATCGGGGGTACCACCTACAATGAGCAGTTCTTC.

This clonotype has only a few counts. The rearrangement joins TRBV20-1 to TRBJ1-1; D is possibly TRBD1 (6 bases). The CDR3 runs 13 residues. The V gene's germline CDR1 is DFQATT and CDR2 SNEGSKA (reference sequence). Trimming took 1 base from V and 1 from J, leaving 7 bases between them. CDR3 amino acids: CSARGQANTEAFF. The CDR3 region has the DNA TGCAGTGCTAGAGGACAGGCGAACACTGAAGCTTTCTTT.

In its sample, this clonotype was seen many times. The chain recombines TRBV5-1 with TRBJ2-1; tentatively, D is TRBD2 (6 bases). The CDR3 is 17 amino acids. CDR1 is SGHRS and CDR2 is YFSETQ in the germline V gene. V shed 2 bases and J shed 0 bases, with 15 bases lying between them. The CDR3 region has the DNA TGCGCCAGCAGCTTAAGTAGGGCGGGGAGCTCCTACAATGAGCAGTTCTTC. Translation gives CASSLSRAGSSYNEQFF.

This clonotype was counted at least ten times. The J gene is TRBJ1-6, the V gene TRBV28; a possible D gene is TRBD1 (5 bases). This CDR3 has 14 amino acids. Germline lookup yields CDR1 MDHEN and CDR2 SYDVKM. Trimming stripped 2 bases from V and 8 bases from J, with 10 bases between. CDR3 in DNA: TGTGCCAGCAGTTTAGGGCAGGGTCATTCACCCCTCCACTTT. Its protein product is CASSLGQGHSPLHF.

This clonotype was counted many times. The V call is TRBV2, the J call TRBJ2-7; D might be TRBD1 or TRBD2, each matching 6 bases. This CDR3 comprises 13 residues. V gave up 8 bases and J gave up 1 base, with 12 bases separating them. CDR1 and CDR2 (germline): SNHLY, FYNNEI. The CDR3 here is CASGGTFSYEQYF. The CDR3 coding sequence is TGTGCCAGCGGGGGGACATTTTCCTACGAGCAGTACTTC.

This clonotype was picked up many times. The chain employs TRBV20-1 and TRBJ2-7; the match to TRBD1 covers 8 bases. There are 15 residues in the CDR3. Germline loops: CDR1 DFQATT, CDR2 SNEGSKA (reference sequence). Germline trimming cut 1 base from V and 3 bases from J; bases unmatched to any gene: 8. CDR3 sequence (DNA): TGCAGTGCTAGAGTGGCCCAGACAGGGGACTACGAGCAGTACTTC. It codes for CSARVAQTGDYEQYF.